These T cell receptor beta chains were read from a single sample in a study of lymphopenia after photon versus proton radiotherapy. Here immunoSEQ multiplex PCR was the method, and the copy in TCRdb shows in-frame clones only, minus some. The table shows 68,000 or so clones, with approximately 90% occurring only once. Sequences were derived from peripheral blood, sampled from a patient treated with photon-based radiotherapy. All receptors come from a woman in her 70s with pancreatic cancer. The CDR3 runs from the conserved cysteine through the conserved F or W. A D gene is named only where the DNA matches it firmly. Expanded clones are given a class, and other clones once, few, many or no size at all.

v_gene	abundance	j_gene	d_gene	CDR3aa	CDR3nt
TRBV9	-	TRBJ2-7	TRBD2	CASSVGSSGSGQYF	TGTGCCAGCAGCGTAGGGTCTAGCGGGAGCGGGCAGTACTTC
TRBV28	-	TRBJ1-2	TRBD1	CASSGGDSRYGYTF	TGTGCCAGTTCCGGCGGGGACAGCCGTTATGGCTACACCTTC
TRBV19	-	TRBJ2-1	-	CASSISGPNEQFF	TGTGCCAGTAGTATTTCAGGGCCCAATGAGCAGTTCTTC
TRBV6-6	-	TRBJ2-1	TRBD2	CASRKGLAAANEQFF	TGTGCCAGCAGAAAAGGACTAGCGGCCGCTAATGAGCAGTTCTTC
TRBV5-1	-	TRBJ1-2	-	CASSLEQAGLTYGYTF	TGCGCCAGCAGCTTGGAACAGGCAGGCCTAACCTATGGCTACACCTTC
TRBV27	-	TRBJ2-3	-	CASSPRPWDTQYF	TGTGCCAGCAGTCCTAGGCCCTGGGATACGCAGTATTTT
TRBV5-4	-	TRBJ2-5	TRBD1	CASSLAGTGGKETQYF	TGTGCCAGCAGCTTGGCCGGGACAGGGGGGAAAGAGACCCAGTACTTC
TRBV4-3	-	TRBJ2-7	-	CASSQDPSLGSYEQYF	TGCGCCAGCAGCCAAGACCCTTCGTTGGGCTCCTACGAGCAGTACTTC
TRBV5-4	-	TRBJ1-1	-	CASSLPGKNTEAFF	TGTGCCAGCAGCTTGCCAGGGAAGAACACTGAAGCTTTCTTT
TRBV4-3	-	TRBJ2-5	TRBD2	CASSHDSGTSLGETQYF	TGCGCCAGCAGCCACGACTCCGGGACTAGTTTGGGGGAGACCCAGTACTTC
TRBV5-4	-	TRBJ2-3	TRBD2	CASSFSSGSGRADTQYF	TGTGCCAGCAGCTTTTCTAGCGGGAGCGGGAGAGCAGATACGCAGTATTTT
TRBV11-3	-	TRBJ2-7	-	CANSYSGSGEQYF	TGTGCCAACAGCTACTCAGGGTCGGGCGAGCAGTACTTC
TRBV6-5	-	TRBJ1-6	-	CASSYRDSPLHF	TGTGCCAGCAGTTACAGGGATTCACCCCTCCACTTT
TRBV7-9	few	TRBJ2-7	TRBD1	CASSLARGQGIEQYF	TGTGCCAGCAGCTTAGCGAGGGGACAGGGGATCGAGCAGTACTTC
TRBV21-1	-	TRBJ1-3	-	CASSNGTGTGNTIYF	TGTGCCAGCAGCAACGGGACAGGGACTGGAAACACCATATATTTT
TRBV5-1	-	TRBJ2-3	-	CASSLVAGPTDTQYF	TGCGCCAGCAGCTTGGTGGCAGGGCCCACAGATACGCAGTATTTT
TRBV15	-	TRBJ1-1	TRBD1	CATSRDSGGLNTEAFF	TGTGCCACCAGCAGAGACTCAGGGGGCCTGAACACTGAAGCTTTCTTT
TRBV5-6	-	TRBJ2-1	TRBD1	CASSLDDRGREEQFF	TGTGCCAGCAGCTTGGATGACAGGGGGCGCGAGGAGCAGTTCTTC
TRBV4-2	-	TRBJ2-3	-	CASSQTTRGRTDTQYF	TGTGCCAGCAGCCAAACAACCCGGGGACGCACAGATACGCAGTATTTT
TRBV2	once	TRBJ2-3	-	CASSDSKADTQYF	TGTGCCAGCAGTGACTCCAAGGCAGATACGCAGTATTTT
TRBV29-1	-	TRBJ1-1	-	CSVEAGPVNTEAFF	TGCAGCGTTGAGGCGGGGCCGGTGAACACTGAAGCTTTCTTT
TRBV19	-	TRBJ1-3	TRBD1	CASSTRRDRVGNTIYF	TGTGCCAGTAGTACGCGCCGGGACAGGGTTGGAAACACCATATATTTT
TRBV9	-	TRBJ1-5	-	CASSVDGAGQPQHF	TGTGCCAGCAGCGTAGATGGGGCAGGACAGCCCCAGCATTTT
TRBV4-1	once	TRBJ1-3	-	CASSQDTQAQGSGNTIYF	TGCGCCAGCAGCCAAGATACCCAGGCACAGGGCTCTGGAAACACCATATATTTT
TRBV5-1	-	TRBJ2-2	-	CASSPQGRGGSAGELFF	TGCGCCAGCAGCCCCCAGGGTCGAGGGGGTTCGGCCGGGGAGCTGTTTTTT
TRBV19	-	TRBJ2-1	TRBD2	CASSRTSGRALYNEQFF	TGTGCCAGTAGCAGGACTAGCGGGAGGGCCCTCTACAATGAGCAGTTCTTC
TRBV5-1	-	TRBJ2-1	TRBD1	CASSTSGQGNNEQFF	TGCGCCAGCAGCACCTCGGGACAGGGGAACAATGAGCAGTTCTTC
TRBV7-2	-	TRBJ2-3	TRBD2	CASSSGRGGDTDTQYF	TGTGCCAGCAGCTCCGGCCGGGGGGGGGATACAGATACGCAGTATTTT
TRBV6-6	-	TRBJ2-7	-	CASSADFSYEQYF	TGTGCCAGCAGCGCCGATTTCTCCTACGAGCAGTACTTC
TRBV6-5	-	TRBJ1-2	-	CASSRTANYGYTF	TGTGCCAGCAGTAGGACAGCTAACTATGGCTACACCTTC
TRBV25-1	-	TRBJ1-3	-	CASSEYPGNTIYF	TGTGCCAGCAGTGAATATCCCGGAAACACCATATATTTT
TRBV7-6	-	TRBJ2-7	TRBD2	CASSLGPSGTYEQYF	TGTGCCAGCAGCTTAGGCCCTAGCGGGACTTACGAGCAGTACTTC
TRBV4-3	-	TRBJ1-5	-	CASSPGWTAAYSNQPQHF	TGCGCCAGCAGCCCAGGATGGACCGCTGCTTATAGCAATCAGCCCCAGCATTTT
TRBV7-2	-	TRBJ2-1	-	CASSLASGTYNEQFF	TGTGCCAGCAGCTTAGCGTCGGGTACCTACAATGAGCAGTTCTTC
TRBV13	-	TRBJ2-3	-	CASSLGRVADTQYF	TGTGCCAGCAGCTTAGGCCGGGTGGCAGATACGCAGTATTTT
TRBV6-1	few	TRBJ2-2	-	CASREERPNTGELFF	TGTGCCAGCAGGGAGGAGCGCCCGAACACCGGGGAGCTGTTTTTT
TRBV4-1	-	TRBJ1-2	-	CASSQESGVSNYGYTF	TGCGCCAGCAGCCAAGAGAGCGGTGTGTCTAACTATGGCTACACCTTC
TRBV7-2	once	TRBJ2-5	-	CASSSGETQYF	TGTGCCAGCAGCTCAGGGGAGACCCAGTACTTC
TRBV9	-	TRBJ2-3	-	CASSVGGGTADTQYF	TGTGCCAGCAGCGTAGGGGGCGGGACCGCAGATACGCAGTATTTT
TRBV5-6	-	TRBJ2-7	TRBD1	CASSWTGTFRDEQYF	TGTGCCAGCAGCTGGACAGGCACCTTCAGGGACGAGCAGTACTTC
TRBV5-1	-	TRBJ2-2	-	CASSSLGENTGELFF	TGCGCCAGCAGCTCCCTAGGGGAGAACACCGGGGAGCTGTTTTTT
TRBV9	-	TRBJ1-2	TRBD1	CASSEGQGAYYTF	TGTGCCAGCAGCGAGGGACAGGGGGCGTACTACACCTTC
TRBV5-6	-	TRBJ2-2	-	CASSLTGESLFGELFF	TGTGCCAGCAGCTTGACGGGAGAGTCACTCTTCGGGGAGCTGTTTTTT
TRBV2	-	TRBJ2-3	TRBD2	CAKRIPGLGSTDTQYF	TGTGCCAAGAGGATTCCGGGACTAGGGAGCACAGATACGCAGTATTTT
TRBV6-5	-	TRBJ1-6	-	CASSYGQSNSPLHF	TGTGCCAGCAGTTACGGACAGAGTAATTCACCCCTCCACTTT
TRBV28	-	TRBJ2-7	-	CASSLGQGPYEQYF	TGTGCCAGCAGTTTAGGGCAGGGCCCCTACGAGCAGTACTTC
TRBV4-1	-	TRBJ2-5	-	CASSQDVLGGRTQYF	TGCGCCAGCAGCCAAGATGTATTAGGGGGGCGGACCCAGTACTTC
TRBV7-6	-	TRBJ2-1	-	CASSISFDRDSYNEQFF	TGTGCCAGCAGCATCAGCTTTGATCGGGATTCCTACAATGAGCAGTTCTTC
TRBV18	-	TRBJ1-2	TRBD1	CASSRGVLGQTTYGYTF	TGTGCCAGCTCACGGGGTGTGCTGGGACAGACTACCTATGGCTACACCTTC
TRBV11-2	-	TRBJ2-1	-	CASSLEQSGFPGDEQFF	TGTGCCAGCAGCTTAGAACAGTCAGGGTTTCCGGGGGATGAGCAGTTCTTC
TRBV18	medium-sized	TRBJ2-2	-	CASSPYGGANTGELFF	TGTGCCAGCTCACCATATGGCGGAGCAAACACCGGGGAGCTGTTTTTT
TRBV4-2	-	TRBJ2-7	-	CASSQGPVDYEQYF	TGTGCCAGCAGCCAAGGGCCAGTAGACTACGAGCAGTACTTC
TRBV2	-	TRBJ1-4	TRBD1	CASRKGQGAVHATNEKLFF	TGTGCCAGCAGGAAGGGACAGGGGGCCGTTCATGCAACTAATGAAAAACTGTTTTTT
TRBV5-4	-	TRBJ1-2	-	CASSPDSFYNYGYTF	TGTGCCAGCAGCCCTGACAGCTTTTACAACTATGGCTACACCTTC
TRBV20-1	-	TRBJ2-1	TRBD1	CSAETGNEQFF	TGCAGTGCGGAGACAGGGAATGAGCAGTTCTTC